This passage covers 12 T cell receptor beta chains from one sample sequenced in a study of cytomegalovirus exposure and HLA in healthy donors. Amplification used 60 Vbeta primers and 13 Jbeta primers. Using immunoSEQ multiplex PCR, the repertoire was profiled, and TCRdb retains in-frame clones only, with some absent. Found here are more than 110,000 clones, roughly 80% of them singletons; the top ten hold 8.8%. Material: PBMCs. These receptors originate from a woman in her forties or fifties in good health and CMV-seropositive.

This chain joins TRBV7-3 and TRBJ2-2; D is unresolved. The V gene's germline CDR1 is SGHTA and CDR2 FQGTGA. V was trimmed by 1 base and J by 1 base, leaving 10 bases between them. There are 16 residues in the CDR3. CDR3 nucleotide sequence: TGTGCCAGCAGCTTAAATAATCCCGTGAACACCGGGGAGCTGTTTTTT. Protein sequence: CASSLNNPVNTGELFF. Complete variable domain (other parts from reference TRBV7-3 and TRBJ2-2): GAGVSQTPSNKVTEKGKYVELRCDPISGHTALYWYRQSLGQGPEFLIYFQGTGAADDSGLPNDRFFAVRPEGSVSTLKIQRTERGDSAVYLCASSLNNPVNTGELFFGEGSRLTVL.

The chain uses TRBV5-6 and TRBJ2-3; D is unresolved. Trimming cost V 3 bases and J 6 bases, with 14 bases left between them. The germline gives CDR1 SGHDT, CDR2 YYEEEE. The CDR3 runs to 14 residues. As DNA, the CDR3 is TGTGCCAGCAGCTCCGTCTCCGCGAGGGATACGCAGTATTTT. As protein: CASSSVSARDTQYF.

V and J are TRBV19 and TRBJ2-5; TRBD2 matches 11 bases. V dropped 2 bases and J dropped 3; count of bases not matched to a gene: 2. CDR1 and CDR2 (germline): LNHDA, SQIVND (reference sequence). This CDR3 comprises 15 residues. DNA for the CDR3: TGTGCCAGTAGTATACTAGCGGGGGGCAAAGAGACCCAGTACTTC. This gives the protein CASSILAGGKETQYF.

The V and J genes are TRBV7-6 and TRBJ2-4, with 7 bases lining up with TRBD1. The germline V gene encodes CDR1 SGHVS and CDR2 FNYEAQ. The CDR3 sequence is 19 residues long. J was trimmed by 0 bases and V by 1 base; bases with no gene match: 12. The DNA of the CDR3 is TGTGCCAGCAGCTTAGGGTTTCACCGGACAGGACTAGCCAAAAACATTCAGTACTTC. As protein: CASSLGFHRTGLAKNIQYF. The variable domain in full, completed from reference TRBV7-6 and TRBJ2-4, reads GAGVSQSPRYKVTKRGQDVALRCDPISGHVSLYWYRQALGQGPEFLTYFNYEAQQDKSGLPNDRFSAERPEGSISTLTIQRTEQRDSAMYRCASSLGFHRTGLAKNIQYFGAGTRLSVL.

The J gene is TRBJ1-3, the V gene TRBV5-4; 10 bases are shared with TRBD1. CDR1 is SGHNT and CDR2 is YYREEE in the germline V gene (reference sequence). The trim removed 2 bases at V and 4 bases at J, leaving 6 bases unmatched. There are 16 residues in the CDR3. CDR3 amino acids: CASSLLAGQGGNTIYF. The CDR3 DNA follows: TGTGCCAGCAGCTTACTGGCGGGACAGGGGGGAAACACCATATATTTT.

The chain links TRBV29-1 to TRBJ2-2; unclear D gene. The length of the CDR3 is 12 residues. Germline V gene sequence: CDR1 SQVTM, CDR2 ANQGSEA. Between the trimmed V and J ends, which lost 7 bases and 5 bases, there was a span of 11 bases. CDR3 DNA: TGCAGCGCCCTAATGATGACCGGGGAGCTGTTTTTT. This encodes CSALMMTGELFF.

This clone has a single count. V is TRBV18 and J is TRBJ2-7; maybe TRBD1 (5 bases). V was trimmed by 2 bases and J by 6 bases, leaving 14 bases between them. This CDR3 has 14 amino acids. CDR1 and CDR2 (germline): KGHSH, LQKENI. This CDR3 is CASSPGSIQGEQYF. The CDR3, as DNA: TGTGCCAGCTCACCAGGCTCCATCCAGGGCGAGCAGTACTTC.

J is TRBJ2-4 and V is TRBV30; TRBD2 might be the D (5 bases). With 4 bases removed from V and 0 bases from J, the gap between germline ends came to 7 bases. There are 13 residues in the CDR3. Germline assignment: CDR1 GTSNPN and CDR2 SVGIG (reference sequence). CDR3 nucleotides: TGTGCCTGGACCGGGATAGCCAAAAACATTCAGTACTTC. Translating gives CAWTGIAKNIQYF.

J is TRBJ2-7 and V is TRBV6-1, with D maybe TRBD1 (6 bases). Germline V CDR1 and CDR2: MNHNS, SASEGT. This CDR3 has 15 residues. Trimming cost V 1 base and J 1 base, with 11 bases left between them. The CDR3 DNA sequence: TGTGCCAGCAGTGAAGGTGGGACATCGTCCTACGAGCAGTACTTC. Translating it yields CASSEGGTSSYEQYF.

The rearrangement joins TRBV30 to TRBJ1-2; the D is unclear. The V and J ends lost 3 bases and 4 bases respectively, with 6 bases between them. The CDR3 extends over 11 amino acids. The V gene's germline CDR1 is GTSNPN and CDR2 SVGIG (reference sequence). The CDR3 region has the DNA TGTGCCTGGAGCCTCCCCTATGGCTACACCTTC. This sequence encodes CAWSLPYGYTF.

The CDR3 nucleotides are TGTGCCAGCAGCTTAACGGCAGGGGACGGCTATGGCTACACCTTC. Protein sequence: CASSLTAGDGYGYTF. The rearrangement uses TRBV7-2 and TRBJ1-2, with D possibly TRBD1 on 6 matching bases. The germline gives CDR1 SGHTA, CDR2 FQGNSA. This CDR3 spans 15 amino acids. With 2 bases removed from V and 4 bases from J, the gap between germline ends came to 14 bases. Complete variable domain (other parts from reference TRBV7-2 and TRBJ1-2): GAGVSQSPSNKVTEKGKDVELRCDPISGHTALYWYRQSLGQGLEFLIYFQGNSAPDKSGLPSDRFSAERTGGSVSTLTIQRTQQEDSAVYLCASSLTAGDGYGYTFGSGTRLTVV.

As to this clone: Other DNA sequences in the same sample also yield this CDR3. The CDR3 here is CATSRDRGSGNTIYF. CDR3 sequence (DNA): TGTGCCACCAGCAGAGATCGGGGTTCTGGAAACACCATATATTTT. The chain links TRBV15 to TRBJ1-3; the D is unclear. Looked up from germline, CDR1 is LNHNV and CDR2 is YYDKDF (reference sequence). The CDR3 length is 15 residues. V shed 0 bases and J shed 1 base, with 7 bases lying between them.